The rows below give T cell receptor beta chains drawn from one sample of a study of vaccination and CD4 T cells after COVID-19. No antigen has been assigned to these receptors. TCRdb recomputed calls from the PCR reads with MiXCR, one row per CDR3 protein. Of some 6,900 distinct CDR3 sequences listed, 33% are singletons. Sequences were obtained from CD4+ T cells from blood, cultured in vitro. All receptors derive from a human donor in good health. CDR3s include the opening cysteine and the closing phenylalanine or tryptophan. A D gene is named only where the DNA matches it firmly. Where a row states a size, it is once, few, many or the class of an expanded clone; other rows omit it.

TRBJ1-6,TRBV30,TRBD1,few,TGTGCCTGGAGGGGACAGGGTGGTTCACCCCTCCACTTT,CAWRGQGGSPLHF
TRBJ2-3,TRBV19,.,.,TGTGCCAGTAGCCCGACGAACACAGATACGCAGTATTTT,CASSPTNTDTQYF
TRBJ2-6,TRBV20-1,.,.,TGCAGTGCCCCCGCCTCTGGGGCCAACGTCCTGACTTTC,CSAPASGANVLTF
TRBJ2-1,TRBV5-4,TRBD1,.,TGTGCCAGCAGCGAAGACAGGGGGTTCGACAATGAGCAGTTCTTC,CASSEDRGFDNEQFF
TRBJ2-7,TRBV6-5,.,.,TGTGCCAGCAGTTACCGGCCTAGCAGCTACGAGCAGTACTTC,CASSYRPSSYEQYF
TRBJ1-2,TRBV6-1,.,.,TGTGCCAGCAGCCCAAGGGGGGACTTGACTGGTAACTATGGCTACACCTTC,CASSPRGDLTGNYGYTF
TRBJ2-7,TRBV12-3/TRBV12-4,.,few,TGTGCCAGCAGTTTTGGTCGCCTGGGAGAGCAGTACTTC,CASSFGRLGEQYF
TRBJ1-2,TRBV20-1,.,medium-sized,TGCAGTGCTAGAGATATCGCCCAGCACTATGGCTACACCTTC,CSARDIAQHYGYTF
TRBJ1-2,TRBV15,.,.,TGTGCCACCAGCAGAGGCGGGGGATTCAACTATGGCTACACCTTC,CATSRGGGFNYGYTF
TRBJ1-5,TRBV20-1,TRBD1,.,TGCAGTGCTAGGACCGCTTGGGGACAGCCAAATCAGCCCCAGCATTTT,CSARTAWGQPNQPQHF
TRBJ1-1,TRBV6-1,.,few,TGTGCCAGCAGTGAATCGGGCCCTCGGGACACTGAAGCTTTCTTT,CASSESGPRDTEAFF
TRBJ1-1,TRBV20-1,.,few,TGCAGTGCCTACATAGTGTACAGTATGGGCTCTGAAGCTTTCTTT,CSAYIVYSMGSEAFF
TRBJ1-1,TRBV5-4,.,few,TGTGCCAGCAGCTCTGGGACAAAGTTCACTGAAGCTTTCTTT,CASSSGTKFTEAFF
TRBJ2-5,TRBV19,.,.,TGTGCCAGTAGTCGGGGGGAGACCCAGTACTTC,CASSRGETQYF
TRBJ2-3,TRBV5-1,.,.,TGCGCCAGCAGCTTGAGGACAGGTGACAGCGGGGGAGGATTAGGGACGCAGTATTTT,CASSLRTGDSGGGLGTQYF
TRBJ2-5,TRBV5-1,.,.,TGCGCCAGCAGACTGGAGGAGGAGACCCAGTACTTC,CASRLEEETQYF
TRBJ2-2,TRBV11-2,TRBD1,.,TGTGCCAGCAGCTCGCAGGGGGCGAACACCGGGGAGCTGTTTTTT,CASSSQGANTGELFF
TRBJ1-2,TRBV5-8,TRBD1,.,TGTGCCAGCAGCTTGGGGCCCTACAGGGGGCTTAACTATGGCTACACCTTC,CASSLGPYRGLNYGYTF
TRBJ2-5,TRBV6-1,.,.,TGTGCCGCAAAAAGGGCTTCGCCCGAGACCCAGTACTTC,CAAKRASPETQYF
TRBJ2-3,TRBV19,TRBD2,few,TGTGCCAGTAGTATATTCCTAGCGGGGTCAGATACGCAGTATTTT,CASSIFLAGSDTQYF
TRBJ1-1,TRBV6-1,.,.,TGTGCCAGCAGTCAAGGGCTTGAAGCTTTCTTT,CASSQGLEAFF
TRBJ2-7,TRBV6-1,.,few,TGTGCCAGCAGCCCATACGGGGCGAGAAACGAGCAGTACTTC,CASSPYGARNEQYF
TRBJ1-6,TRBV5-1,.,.,TGCGCCAGCAGCTTTAGTGGGGTTCGTGTTTCACCCCTCCACTTT,CASSFSGVRVSPLHF
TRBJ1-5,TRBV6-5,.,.,TGTGCCAGCAGTTCTGTTGGTCAGCCCCGGCATTTT,CASSSVGQPRHF
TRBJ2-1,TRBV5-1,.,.,TGCGCCAGCAGCCTGGGGGTTACGGGCCTTACCTACAATGAGCAGTTCTTC,CASSLGVTGLTYNEQFF
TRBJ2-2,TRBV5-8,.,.,TGTGCCAGCAGTCCCGGGACTTCGAACACCGGGGAGCTGTTTTTT,CASSPGTSNTGELFF